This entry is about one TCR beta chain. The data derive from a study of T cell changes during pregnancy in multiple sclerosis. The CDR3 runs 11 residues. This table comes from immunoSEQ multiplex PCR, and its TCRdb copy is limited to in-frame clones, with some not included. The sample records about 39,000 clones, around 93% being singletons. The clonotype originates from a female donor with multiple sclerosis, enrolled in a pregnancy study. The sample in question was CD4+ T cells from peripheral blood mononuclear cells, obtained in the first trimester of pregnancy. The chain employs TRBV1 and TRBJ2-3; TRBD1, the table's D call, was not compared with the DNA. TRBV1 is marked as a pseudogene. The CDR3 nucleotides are TGCACCAGCACCAACACAGATACGCAGTATTTT. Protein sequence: CTSTNTDTQYF.